The rows below give T cell receptor beta chains drawn from one sample of a study of blood T cell repertoires in COVID-19. The method was immunoSEQ multiplex PCR; TCRdb's version includes in-frame clones alone and lacks a portion of them. The table has fewer than 35,000 clones, approximately 82% seen once. The sample consisted of peripheral blood. The receptors derive from a man aged 80 or over with active or convalescent COVID-19. Each CDR3 is given with its conserved first and last residue. The order of the fields is V gene, J gene, clone size, D gene, CDR3 DNA, CDR3 protein. D genes are given only for firm matches. The size field is filled for only some rows; it gives once, few, many or a size class.

TRBV7-2	TRBJ2-1	NA	TRBD2	TGTGCCAGCAGCTTAACCAAGACTAGCCATGAGCAGTTCTTC	CASSLTKTSHEQFF
TRBV27	TRBJ2-7	NA	NA	TGTGCCAGCAGGGATCAGGTTCTCTACGAGCAGTACTTC	CASRDQVLYEQYF
TRBV6-4	TRBJ2-2	NA	NA	TGTGCCAGCAGTGTACCCGGGACTAACACCGGGGAGCTGTTTTTT	CASSVPGTNTGELFF
TRBV5-8	TRBJ1-1	NA	TRBD1	TGTGCCAGCGCTAGGGGGCCGAACACTGAAGCTTTCTTT	CASARGPNTEAFF
TRBV9	TRBJ2-5	NA	TRBD2	TGTGCCAGCAGCGTAGGTCTAGCGGGGTGGGAGTGGACCCAGTACTTC	CASSVGLAGWEWTQYF
TRBV7-9	TRBJ2-1	NA	TRBD2	TGTGCCAGCAGCAGGACTAGTCGTCATGAGCAGTTCTTC	CASSRTSRHEQFF
TRBV10-3	TRBJ2-7	NA	TRBD1	TGTGCCATCAGGGGGGACAGCCCCTCCTACGAGCAGTACTTC	CAIRGDSPSYEQYF
TRBV12-3/TRBV12-4	TRBJ2-1	NA	NA	TGTGCCAGCAGCGCCGGGGTGCGGCAGTTCTTC	CASSAGVRQFF
TRBV14	TRBJ2-7	NA	TRBD2	TGTGCCAGCAGCCAGTTTAGCGGGGGACTTCTCTCCGAGCAGTACTTC	CASSQFSGGLLSEQYF
TRBV6-4	TRBJ1-1	once	NA	TGTGCCAGCAGTGAACAGGGGAACACTGAAGCTTTCTTT	CASSEQGNTEAFF
TRBV5-4	TRBJ2-7	NA	TRBD2	TGTGCCAGCAGCTCGGGACGGACTAGCGGGGGGACCTACGAGCAGTACTTC	CASSSGRTSGGTYEQYF
TRBV25-1	TRBJ1-3	few	TRBD1	TGTGCCAGCATGGACAGGAGTGACACCATATATTTT	CASMDRSDTIYF
TRBV5-4	TRBJ2-1	NA	TRBD2	TGTGCCAGCAGCTTAACTAGCGGGCTTTACAATGAGCAGTTCTTC	CASSLTSGLYNEQFF
TRBV7-2	TRBJ2-2	NA	NA	TGTGCCAGCAGCACCCCTCCATGGACTCCCACCGGGGAGCTGTTTTTT	CASSTPPWTPTGELFF
TRBV6-6	TRBJ2-7	NA	NA	TGTGCCAGCAGGCCTACAGGGACAACCTACGAGCAGTACTTC	CASRPTGTTYEQYF
TRBV7-6	TRBJ2-1	NA	NA	TGTGCCAGCAGCTTGGGCGGAGGGTCCTACAATGAGCAGTTCTTC	CASSLGGGSYNEQFF
TRBV6-5	TRBJ1-2	NA	TRBD1	TGTGCCAGCAGCCCCCGACAGGGATTTGGCTACACCTTC	CASSPRQGFGYTF
TRBV7-2	TRBJ1-4	NA	NA	TGTGCCAGCAGCTTAGCCCCTGGACAGTTTAATGAAAAACTGTTTTTT	CASSLAPGQFNEKLFF
TRBV21-1	TRBJ2-3	NA	NA	TGTGCCAGCAGCAACGAGACAGGGGGCGAGACAGATACGCAGTATTTT	CASSNETGGETDTQYF
TRBV7-2	TRBJ2-5	NA	TRBD2	TGTGCCAGCAGCCAGGGACTAGCGGGAGAGGAGAGGGAGACCCAGTACTTC	CASSQGLAGEERETQYF
TRBV12-3/TRBV12-4	TRBJ1-2	NA	NA	TGTGCCAGCAGTTTCTCGGGGTCCTATGGCTACACCTTC	CASSFSGSYGYTF
TRBV28	TRBJ2-1	once	NA	TGTGCCAGCAGTCCTGAGTTGGGAGGACAGGTGATTAATGAGCAGTTCTTC	CASSPELGGQVINEQFF
TRBV14	TRBJ2-3	NA	TRBD2	TGTGCCAGCAGATCTAGCGGGGGGGCAGATACGCAGTATTTT	CASRSSGGADTQYF
TRBV7-9	TRBJ1-4	NA	NA	TGTGCCAGCAGCTTATCGGTCGGGTTTGCAACTAATGAAAAACTGTTTTTT	CASSLSVGFATNEKLFF
TRBV5-1	TRBJ1-1	once	NA	TGCGCCAGCAGCTTTTCGGAGCAGGGCAACACTGAAGCTTTCTTT	CASSFSEQGNTEAFF
TRBV6-6	TRBJ2-5	NA	TRBD2	TGTGCCAGCAGTACTAGCGGGGCGGGGGAGACCCAGTACTTC	CASSTSGAGETQYF
TRBV5-4	TRBJ2-7	few	TRBD1	TGTGCCAGCAGCTTGGGTGGGACAGGGATGTACGAGCAGTACTTC	CASSLGGTGMYEQYF
TRBV6-5	TRBJ2-7	NA	NA	TGTGCCAGCAGACTACAGGGTCGGTACGAGCAGTACTTC	CASRLQGRYEQYF
TRBV7-9	TRBJ2-3	NA	NA	TGTGCCAGCAGCTTAGGTGTAGTCCCAGATACGCAGTATTTT	CASSLGVVPDTQYF
TRBV15	TRBJ2-7	NA	NA	TGTGCCACCGTTCGGACAGTTCCCCTCTACGAGCAGTACTTC	CATVRTVPLYEQYF
TRBV28	TRBJ1-5	NA	NA	TGTGCCAGCAGTTTACAGGGCCAGCCCCAGCATTTT	CASSLQGQPQHF
TRBV6-6	TRBJ1-2	NA	NA	TGTGCCAGCAGTTACCGGGAATCTGGCTACACCTTC	CASSYRESGYTF
TRBV7-2	TRBJ1-1	NA	TRBD1	TGTGCCAGCAGCTGGGACAGAAGATTGAACACTGAAGCTTTCTTT	CASSWDRRLNTEAFF